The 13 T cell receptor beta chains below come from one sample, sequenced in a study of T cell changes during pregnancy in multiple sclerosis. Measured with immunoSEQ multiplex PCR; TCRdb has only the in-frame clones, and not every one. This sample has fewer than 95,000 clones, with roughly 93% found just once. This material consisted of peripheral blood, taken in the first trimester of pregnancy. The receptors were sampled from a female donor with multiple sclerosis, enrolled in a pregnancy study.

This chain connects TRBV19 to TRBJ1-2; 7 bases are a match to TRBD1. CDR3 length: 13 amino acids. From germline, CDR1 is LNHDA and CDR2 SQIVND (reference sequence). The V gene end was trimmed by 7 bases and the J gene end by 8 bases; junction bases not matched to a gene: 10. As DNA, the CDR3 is TGTGCCAGTACCGCGGGAGGGGGCCGGGGCTACACCTTC. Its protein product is CASTAGGGRGYTF.

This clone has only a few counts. The CDR3 region is CAISDAGEQFF. The CDR3 DNA follows: TGTGCCATCAGTGATGCGGGCGAGCAGTTCTTC. The V gene is TRBV10-3, the J gene TRBJ2-1, with D possibly matching TRBD2 (5 bases). The CDR3 is 11 amino acids. CDR1 and CDR2 (germline): ENHRY, SYGVKD. Trimming pared 3 bases from V and 10 bases from J, leaving 7 bases between.

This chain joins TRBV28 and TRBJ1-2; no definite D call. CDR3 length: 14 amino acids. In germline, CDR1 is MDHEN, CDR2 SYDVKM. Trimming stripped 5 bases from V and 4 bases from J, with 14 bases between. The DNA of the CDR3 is TGTGCCAGCAGTCCCCCCGGGAGCCGCTATGGCTACACCTTC. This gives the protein CASSPPGSRYGYTF.

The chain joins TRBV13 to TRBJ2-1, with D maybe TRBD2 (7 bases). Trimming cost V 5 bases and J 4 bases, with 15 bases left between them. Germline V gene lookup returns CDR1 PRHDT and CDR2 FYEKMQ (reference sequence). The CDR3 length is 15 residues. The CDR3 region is CASSPPGGQYNEQFF. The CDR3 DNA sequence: TGTGCCAGCAGCCCACCCGGGGGGCAATACAATGAGCAGTTCTTC.

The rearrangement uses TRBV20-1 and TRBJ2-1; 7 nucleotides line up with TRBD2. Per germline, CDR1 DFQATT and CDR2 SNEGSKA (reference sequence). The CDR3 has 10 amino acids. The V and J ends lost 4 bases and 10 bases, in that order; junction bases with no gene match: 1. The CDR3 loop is CSANGGEQFF. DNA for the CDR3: TGCAGTGCTAACGGGGGGGAGCAGTTCTTC.

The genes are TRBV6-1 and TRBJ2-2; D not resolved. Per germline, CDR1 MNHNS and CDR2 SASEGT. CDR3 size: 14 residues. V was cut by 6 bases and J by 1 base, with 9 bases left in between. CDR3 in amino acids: CASRRPGNTGELFF. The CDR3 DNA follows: TGTGCCAGCAGGCGACCAGGGAACACCGGGGAGCTGTTTTTT.

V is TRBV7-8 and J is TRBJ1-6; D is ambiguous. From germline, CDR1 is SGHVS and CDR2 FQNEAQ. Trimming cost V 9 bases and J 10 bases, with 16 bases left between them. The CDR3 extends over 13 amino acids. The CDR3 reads CASSTPARSPLHF. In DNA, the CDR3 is TGTGCCAGTTCGACTCCGGCACGGTCACCCCTCCACTTT.

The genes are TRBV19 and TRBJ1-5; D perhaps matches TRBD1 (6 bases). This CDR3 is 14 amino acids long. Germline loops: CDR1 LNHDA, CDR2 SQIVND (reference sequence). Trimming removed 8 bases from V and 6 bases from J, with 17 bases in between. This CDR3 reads CASGSRGPVQPQHF. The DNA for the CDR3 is TGTGCCAGTGGGTCCAGGGGACCCGTTCAGCCCCAGCATTTT.

CDR3 in amino acids: CASSYSSGDSGNTIYF. The CDR3 DNA is TGTGCCAGCAGTTACTCTTCCGGGGACTCTGGAAACACCATATATTTT. The chain uses TRBV6-5 and TRBJ1-3; D gene ambiguous. The germline V gene encodes CDR1 MNHEY and CDR2 SVGAGI. CDR3 length: 16 amino acids. V lost 0 bases, J lost 0 bases, and 9 bases lay in between.

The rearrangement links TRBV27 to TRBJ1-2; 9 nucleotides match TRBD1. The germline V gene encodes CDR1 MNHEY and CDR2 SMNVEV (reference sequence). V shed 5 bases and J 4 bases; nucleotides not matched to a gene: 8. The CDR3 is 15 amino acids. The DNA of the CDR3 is TGTGCCAGCAGTACAAGGACAGGGGACGTCTATGGCTACACCTTC. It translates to CASSTRTGDVYGYTF.

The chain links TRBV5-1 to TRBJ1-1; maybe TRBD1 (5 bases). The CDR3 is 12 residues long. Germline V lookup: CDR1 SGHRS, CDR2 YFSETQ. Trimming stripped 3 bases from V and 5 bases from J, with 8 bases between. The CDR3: CASSSSGTEAFF. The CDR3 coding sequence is TGCGCCAGCAGCTCTTCAGGGACTGAAGCTTTCTTT.

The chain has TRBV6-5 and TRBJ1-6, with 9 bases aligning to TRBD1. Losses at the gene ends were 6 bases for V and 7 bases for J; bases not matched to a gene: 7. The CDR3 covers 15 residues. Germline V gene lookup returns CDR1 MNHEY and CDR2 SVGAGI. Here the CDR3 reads CASRGTGNYNSPLHF. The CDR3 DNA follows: TGTGCCAGCAGAGGGACAGGGAATTACAATTCACCCCTCCACTTT.

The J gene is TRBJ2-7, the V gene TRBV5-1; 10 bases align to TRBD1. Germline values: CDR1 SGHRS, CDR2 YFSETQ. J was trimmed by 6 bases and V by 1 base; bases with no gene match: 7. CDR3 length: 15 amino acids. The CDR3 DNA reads TGCGCCAGCAGCTTGAGGAGGACAGGGGGACTCGAGCAGTACTTC. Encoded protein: CASSLRRTGGLEQYF.